This T cell receptor (beta chain) was retrieved from a study of blood T cells in healthy people across ages (dated by TCRdb to the mid-2010s). About the investigation overall: In model experiments, template switching captured roughly one uniquely barcoded TCR beta cDNA molecule for every two T cells. Using deep sequencing normalized with unique cDNA molecular identifiers, the study measured how TCR beta repertoire diversity changes with age. Donors of different ages were randomly distributed across sequencing lanes to avoid experimental bias. The study analyzed two additional independent replicas of 1 million unique cDNA reads from the same blood draw for two donors, one aged 18 to 30 and one aged 80 or older. The donors were split into four age groups: young (average roughly 15 years), middle-aged (more than 35), aged (62) and long-lived (more than 80). The full study reports these points: Estimates of total diversity based on one million sequenced T cells were regarded as lower bounds and as underestimates. The percentage of naive T cells measured by flow cytometry correlated strongly with observed TCR beta diversity. The CMV infection status of donors was not known, potentially confounding age-related changes in expanded clonotypes. Observed TCR beta diversity per million T cells fell roughly linearly with age, and a significant reduction was already apparent by age roughly 41. The long-lived group showed more naive CD4+ T cells, fewer expanded clones and increased TCR diversity than the aged group, suggesting age selection. Because profiling used bulk unsorted PBMCs, naive and antigen-experienced compartments could not be compared conclusively.

Germline trimming amounts to 4 bases on V and 9 bases on J, with 7 as the count of junction bases outside the gene matches. Taken from cysteine to phenylalanine, the CDR3 has 14 residues. The read is trimmed to its CDR3 DNA, 42 bases read in frame from base 1. CDR1 LGHNA and CDR2 YSLEER are derived from the germline V gene. Donors were approximately 42 systemically healthy Caucasian individuals from Russia aged roughly 6 to 90 years. Each donor gave 8 to 10 milliliters of peripheral blood, drawn into EDTA-treated Vacutainer tubes. Ficoll-Paque density-gradient centrifugation was used to isolate PBMCs, with at least 7 million obtained per sample. Total RNA was extracted from PBMCs with Trizol reagent, with at least 6 micrograms obtained per sample. For every donor, an aliquot of PBMCs went through flow cytometry to measure the percentages of naive CD45RAhigh/CD27high T cells. Libraries were constructed by 5' RACE. Reads for this sample came from an Illumina HiSeq 2500. A second roughly 6 to 12 cycle PCR used a sample-barcoded 5' primer and a J-beta primer mix. A unique molecular identifier was introduced onto each TCR beta cDNA molecule by a template-switch 5' adaptor carrying 12 random nucleotides. Each sample yielded at least 3 million CDR3-containing paired-end reads. The Mint cDNA synthesis kit, primed by a TRBC-specific oligonucleotide, was used to synthesize first-strand cDNA from all RNA. All cDNA was treated with uracil-DNA glycosylase and then went through a first 18-cycle PCR with the universal primers M1SS and BC2_uni_R. The study's processing was this. Normalization of each sample was performed by random selection of 1 million high-quality reads, each carrying a distinct molecular identifier. Instead of being binned into consensus sequences, reads with shared molecular identifiers were discarded. CDR3 identification, clonotype clustering and error correction used MiTCR with a Q25 quality threshold and the strictest error-elimination algorithm. A nonparametric unseen species model with Euler transformation was used to estimate lower-bound total TCR beta diversity. The public reads were reprocessed in TCRdb via fastp at Q25 and MiXCR, keeping in-frame beta chains. Each CDR3 protein gets just one entry, which takes the most common genes and DNA from the rows behind it. The V and J calls were not made by the authors but by TCRdb's processing. This sample gives 850,000 or so distinct CDR3 sequences in total; 25% to 35% of them show up just once. The ten largest clones capture around 15% of the sample.

About this clonotype: This clone's antigen is unknown. No base qualities exist here, and no much larger clone lies one base off it.

The rearrangement combines TRBV4-3 with TRBJ2-2; 8 junctional bases match TRBD1. The source of this sequence is a woman of 80 years or more in good health. Source material: blood. This receptor carries the CDR3 CASSRQGQGRELFF. The nucleotide sequence reads as follows: TGCGCCAGCAGCCGACAAGGACAGGGCCGGGAGCTGTTTTTT.